The next 10 T cell receptor beta chains were all read from a single sample in a study of cytomegalovirus exposure and HLA in healthy donors. Both 60 Vbeta primers and 13 Jbeta primers went into the PCR. Some clones are missing from TCRdb's copy, which holds only in-frame ones; the method was immunoSEQ multiplex PCR. The sample lists fewer than 200,000 clones, about 80% occurring once. The sample was PBMCs. The receptors come from a woman between 25 and 40 years old in good health and CMV-seronegative.

V and J are TRBV18 and TRBJ2-5; TRBD1 matches 9 bases. The V gene's germline CDR1 is KGHSH and CDR2 LQKENI. Trimming removed 3 bases from V and 3 bases from J; junction bases left unmatched: 5. CDR3 length: 15 amino acids. CDR3 protein: CASSPTGGFEETQYF. As DNA, the CDR3 is TGTGCCAGCTCACCTACAGGGGGCTTTGAAGAGACCCAGTACTTC.

The chain combines TRBV4-3 with TRBJ1-4, with 8 bases lining up with TRBD1. In germline, CDR1 is LGHNA, CDR2 YSLEER. The CDR3 is made up of 18 amino acids. After removal of 4 bases from V and 4 bases from J, the junction contained 14 bases not matched to a gene. The CDR3 region is CASSLQAGGGFINEKLFF. The CDR3 region has the DNA TGCGCCAGCAGCCTTCAAGCAGGGGGCGGATTTATTAATGAAAAACTGTTTTTT.

The V call is TRBV10-2, the J call TRBJ1-5; D may be TRBD1 (6 bases). Germline V gives CDR1 WSHSY, CDR2 SAAADI. There are 15 residues in the CDR3. Trimming left V 8 bases short and J 0 bases short, with 14 bases between. The CDR3: CASGEQGYSNQPQHF. CDR3 sequence (DNA): TGCGCCAGCGGGGAACAGGGCTATAGCAATCAGCCCCAGCATTTT.

The rearrangement links TRBV5-1 to TRBJ2-3, with no clear D. Trimming took off 4 bases at V and 0 bases at J, with 6 bases between the two ends. The CDR3 has 13 amino acids. Per germline, CDR1 SGHRS and CDR2 YFSETQ. Here the CDR3 DNA reads TGCGCCAGCAGCCCAGGTAGCACAGATACGCAGTATTTT. Its translation: CASSPGSTDTQYF.

The chain is built from TRBV6-6 and TRBJ2-7; 7 bases line up with TRBD1. Trimming at V came to 2 bases and at J to 2 bases, leaving 3 bases not matched to a gene. CDR1 MNHNY and CDR2 SVGAGI come from the germline V gene (reference sequence). This CDR3 has 14 amino acids. The CDR3 sequence is CASSYDRVPYEQYF. As DNA, the CDR3 is TGTGCCAGCAGTTACGACAGGGTACCCTACGAGCAGTACTTC.

The chain joins TRBV6-6 to TRBJ1-3, with 7 positions matching TRBD1. The CDR3 has 16 amino acids. Germline CDR1 reads MNHNY; CDR2 reads SVGAGI (reference sequence). V lost 2 bases to trimming and J lost 0 bases; unmatched junction nucleotides: 4. CDR3 residues: CASSYGQASSGNTIYF. DNA for the CDR3: TGTGCCAGCAGTTACGGACAGGCGAGCTCTGGAAACACCATATATTTT.

V usage is TRBV28 and J usage is TRBJ1-2; D possibly corresponds to TRBD1 (5 bases). Per germline, CDR1 MDHEN and CDR2 SYDVKM. This CDR3 comprises 12 residues. Between the trimmed V and J ends, which lost 8 bases and 5 bases, there was a span of 12 bases. The CDR3 spells CASRQGSYGYTF. CDR3 coding DNA: TGTGCCAGCCGCCAGGGCTCTTATGGCTACACCTTC.

This clone was observed a handful of times. The chain employs TRBV27 and TRBJ1-1; tentative D call: TRBD1 (6 bases). The CDR3 loop spans 14 amino acids. CDR1 is MNHEY, CDR2 SMNVEV, per germline (reference sequence). Trimming took 5 bases from V and 6 from J, leaving 16 bases between them. In DNA, the CDR3 is TGTGCCAGCAGTCCCCTAGGGGGAGGGTCTGAAGCTTTCTTT. This gives the protein CASSPLGGGSEAFF.

The chain combines TRBV19 with TRBJ2-1; 10 positions agree with TRBD2. Germline CDR1 is LNHDA and CDR2 is SQIVND (reference sequence). The CDR3 loop spans 13 amino acids. The V segment lost 5 bases and the J segment 10 bases; nucleotides outside the gene matches: 5. In DNA, the CDR3 is TGTGCCAGTAGTTCTATGGGACTAGCGGAGCAGTTCTTC. Its translation: CASSSMGLAEQFF.

The genes are TRBV7-9 and TRBJ2-3; TRBD1 agrees at 7 bases. Trimming took 5 bases from V and 3 from J; bases not matched to a gene: 8. The CDR3 loop spans 15 amino acids. Germline V gene lookup returns CDR1 SEHNR and CDR2 FQNEAQ (reference sequence). The CDR3 region is CASSKTGRLTDTQYF. CDR3 in DNA: TGTGCCAGCAGCAAGACAGGGCGGCTGACAGATACGCAGTATTTT.